The 18 T cell receptor beta chains given below trace back to one sample, sequenced in a study of PD-L1 blockade in urothelial cancer. Assay used: immunoSEQ multiplex PCR; TCRdb lists only in-frame clones, some missing. The sample records 85,000 to 90,000 clones, more than 70% being singletons. Indicated time point: pretreatment peripheral blood. Sequences were derived from PBMCs, sampled around atezolizumab (anti-PD-L1) treatment. These receptors all come from a man between 60 and 75 years old with urothelial cancer.

J is TRBJ2-7 and V is TRBV2; 7 nucleotides line up with TRBD1. Germline V CDR1 and CDR2: SNHLY, FYNNEI. The CDR3 extends over 12 amino acids. The DNA of the CDR3 is TGTGCCAGCATAGGCGACAGGGACGTCGTTTTTGTC. Its translation is CASIGDRDVVFV.

This rearrangement joins TRBV19 to TRBJ2-7; 8 bases match TRBD2. Germline V gene sequence: CDR1 LNHDA, CDR2 SQIVND (reference sequence). The junction had 13 bases not matched to a gene; V was cut back by 8 bases and J by 7 bases. The length of the CDR3 is 14 residues. Here the CDR3 DNA reads TGTGCCAGTGGAGAGAGCGGGGGCGCGGGGGAGCAGTACTTC. This sequence encodes CASGESGGAGEQYF.

This sequence joins TRBV30 and TRBJ2-7, with 9 bases identical to TRBD2. CDR1 is GTSNPN, CDR2 SVGIG, per germline (reference sequence). J gave up 4 bases and V 1 base, and 11 bases lay outside the gene matches. The CDR3 has 16 amino acids. The CDR3 loop reads CAWSARTLAGTYEQYF. The CDR3 nucleotides are TGTGCCTGGAGTGCCCGAACCCTAGCGGGAACTTACGAGCAGTACTTC. Drawing the rest from reference TRBV30 and TRBJ2-7, the complete variable domain is SQTIHQWPATLVQPVGSPLSLECTVEGTSNPNLYWYRQAAGRGLQLLFYSVGIGQISSEVPQNLSASRPQDRQFILSSKKLLLSDSGFYLCAWSARTLAGTYEQYFGPGTRLTVT.

The J gene is TRBJ2-2, the V gene TRBV7-3; a weak D match, TRBD2 (6 bases). Deletions cut 4 bases from V and 6 bases from J, with 12 bases between. The CDR3 loop spans 14 amino acids. Germline CDR1 is SGHTA and CDR2 is FQGTGA. The CDR3 protein is CASSSSREAGELFF. Written as DNA, the CDR3 is TGTGCCAGCAGCTCTTCGCGGGAAGCCGGGGAGCTGTTTTTT.

This clone was seen more than once but under ten times. The chain combines TRBV5-8 with TRBJ2-7; tentative D call: TRBD2 (6 bases). Germline lookup yields CDR1 SGHTS and CDR2 YDEGEE. The CDR3 extends over 15 amino acids. V lost 1 base and J 4 bases, leaving 15 bases between the germline ends. This CDR3 is CASSLLGTLLYEQYF. The CDR3 DNA sequence: TGTGCCAGCAGCTTGCTGGGGACTCTACTGTACGAGCAGTACTTC. Looking up the rest from reference TRBV5-8 and TRBJ2-7 gives the full variable domain: EAGVTQSPTHLIKTRGQQATLRCSPISGHTSVYWYQQALGLGLQFLLWYDEGEERNRGNFPPRFSGRQFPNYSSELNVNALELEDSALYLCASSLLGTLLYEQYFGPGTRLTVT.

The rearrangement joins TRBV6-1 to TRBJ2-3, with 7 bases lining up with TRBD2. CDR3 length: 15 amino acids. The J segment lost 6 bases and the V segment lost 1 base, leaving 7 bases of the junction unmatched. Germline CDR1 reads MNHNS; CDR2 reads SASEGT. Here the CDR3 DNA reads TGTGCCAGCAGTGAAGGGCCAGCGGGGACGGATACGCAGTATTTT. It yields the protein CASSEGPAGTDTQYF.

V gene TRBV7-3 combines with J gene TRBJ2-2, with D possibly matching TRBD2 (5 bases). CDR1 and CDR2 from the germline V gene are SGHTA and FQGTGA. The CDR3 consists of 15 residues. V lost 8 bases and J lost 4, with 17 bases in between. This chain's CDR3 is CASSTGSSGTGELFF. The CDR3, as DNA: TGTGCCAGCTCTACGGGGTCCTCGGGCACCGGGGAGCTGTTTTTT. The full variable domain, rest sourced from reference TRBV7-3 and TRBJ2-2, is GAGVSQTPSNKVTEKGKYVELRCDPISGHTALYWYRQSLGQGPEFLIYFQGTGAADDSGLPNDRFFAVRPEGSVSTLKIQRTERGDSAVYLCASSTGSSGTGELFFGEGSRLTVL.

This chain connects TRBV19 to TRBJ1-1, with 9 bases that match TRBD1. There are 13 residues in the CDR3. CDR1 is LNHDA, CDR2 SQIVND, per germline (reference sequence). V dropped 4 bases and J dropped 5; count of bases not matched to a gene: 2. CDR3 nucleotides: TGTGCCAGTAGTAGGGACAGGGTGACTGAAGCTTTCTTT. It yields the protein CASSRDRVTEAFF.

The chain couples TRBV11-2 to TRBJ1-1; D might be TRBD1 (5 bases). The V gene's germline CDR1 is SGHAT and CDR2 FQNNGV. The CDR3 has 12 residues. Trimming cost V 7 bases and J 7 bases, with 13 bases left between them. CDR3 nucleotides: TGTGCCAGCACTTTGCGGGGGAATGAAGCTTTCTTT. Translated: CASTLRGNEAFF. The whole variable domain, remainder taken from reference TRBV11-2 and TRBJ1-1, is EAGVAQSPRYKIIEKRQSVAFWCNPISGHATLYWYQQILGQGPKLLIQFQNNGVVDDSQLPKDRFSAERLKGVDSTLKIQPAKLEDSAVYLCASTLRGNEAFFGQGTRLTVV.

This chain joins TRBV4-1 and TRBJ2-7; maybe TRBD2 (5 bases). Trimming removed 1 base at V and 6 bases at J, with 16 bases between. The CDR3 covers 15 residues. Germline V gives CDR1 MGHRA, CDR2 YSYEKL. The CDR3 region has the DNA TGCGCCAGCAGCCAAGTTACGGCCTACGAGGGCGAGCAGTACTTC. The encoded protein is CASSQVTAYEGEQYF.

This chain uses TRBV6-5 with TRBJ2-7; TRBD2 matches at 8 bases. V shed 7 bases and J 1 base; nucleotides not matched to a gene: 3. The CDR3 has 13 amino acids. Germline values: CDR1 MNHEY, CDR2 SVGAGI. This CDR3 is CASKGTSSYEQYF. CDR3 nucleotide sequence: TGTGCCAGCAAAGGGACTAGTTCCTACGAGCAGTACTTC.

This clone has a single count. V usage is TRBV30 and J usage is TRBJ2-3; 8 bases are a match to TRBD2. Germline CDR1 reads GTSNPN; CDR2 reads SVGIG (reference sequence). CDR3 length equals 13 residues. After removal of 3 bases from V and 5 bases from J, the junction contained 4 bases not matched to a gene. The DNA for the CDR3 is TGTGCCTGGAGATGGCGGGGGGTAGATACGCAGTATTTT. This gives the protein CAWRWRGVDTQYF.

The chain employs TRBV4-1 and TRBJ1-3; D not certain. V lost 4 bases and J lost 9, with 16 bases in between. CDR1 is MGHRA and CDR2 is YSYEKL in the germline V gene. CDR3 size: 14 residues. The CDR3 protein is CASSRERLKGTIYF. CDR3 nucleotides: TGCGCCAGCAGCCGCGAGAGACTAAAGGGCACCATATATTTT.

For this clone: Other nucleotide sequences from this sample produce the same CDR3. The chain combines TRBV5-1 with TRBJ2-7, with TRBD2 as a possible D gene (6 bases). This CDR3 region has 16 residues. V was clipped by 0 bases and J by 6 bases, with 19 bases between them. Germline-derived CDR1 and CDR2 are SGHRS and YFSETQ. The CDR3 is CASSLGRDLSSGEQYF. CDR3 DNA: TGCGCCAGCAGCTTGGGGAGGGACCTAAGTTCGGGCGAGCAGTACTTC.

The genes are TRBV9 and TRBJ2-7; a weak D match, TRBD2 (5 bases). The CDR3 totals 15 residues. Trimming removed 4 bases from V and 4 bases from J, with 18 bases in between. The germline gives CDR1 SGDLS, CDR2 YYNGEE. The CDR3 DNA is TGTGCCAGCAGCTCTGGTCCGGGGTTGGTTTACGAGCAGTACTTC. Protein sequence: CASSSGPGLVYEQYF. Full variable domain (remainder filled in from reference TRBV9 and TRBJ2-7): DSGVTQTPKHLITATGQRVTLRCSPRSGDLSVYWYQQSLDQGLQFLIQYYNGEERAKGNILERFSAQQFPDLHSELNLSSLELGDSALYFCASSSGPGLVYEQYFGPGTRLTVT.

The rearrangement uses TRBV18 and TRBJ1-1; D is ambiguous. Germline V gene sequence: CDR1 KGHSH, CDR2 LQKENI. V shed 3 bases and J shed 3 bases, with 11 bases lying between them. The CDR3 runs 14 residues. The CDR3 coding sequence is TGTGCCAGCTCACCGATGGCGCAGGACACTGAAGCTTTCTTT. Translated: CASSPMAQDTEAFF. Full variable domain (missing parts from reference TRBV18 and TRBJ1-1): NAGVMQNPRHLVRRRGQEARLRCSPMKGHSHVYWYRQLPEEGLKFMVYLQKENIIDESGMPKERFSAEFPKEGPSILRIQQVVRGDSAAYFCASSPMAQDTEAFFGQGTRLTVV.

This chain connects TRBV18 to TRBJ1-2; 7 nucleotides line up with TRBD1. Germline CDR1 KGHSH, CDR2 LQKENI. This CDR3 region has 11 residues. V lost 8 bases and J lost 7; bases outside the gene matches: 4. CDR3 coding DNA: TGTGCCAGCACCGGACAGGCTGGCTACACCTTC. Encoded protein: CASTGQAGYTF.

The J gene is TRBJ2-2, the V gene TRBV27; 7 bases align to TRBD2. Germline V gene data show CDR1 as MNHEY and CDR2 as SMNVEV (reference sequence). The J segment lost 5 bases and the V segment lost 5 bases, leaving 5 bases of the junction unmatched. The CDR3 is 14 residues long. The CDR3: CASSLGTTTGELFF. DNA of the CDR3: TGTGCCAGCAGTCTAGGGACTACAACCGGGGAGCTGTTTTTT.